The text below deals with one TCR beta chain. Around 300 ng DNA, roughly 30,000 T cell genomes, went into unsorted PBMC replicate PCRs. Assay: immunoSEQ multiplex PCR; the TCRdb copy retains only in-frame clones and omits some. The sample contains about 500,000 clones, roughly four fifths of which appear only once. From germline, CDR1 is SGHRS and CDR2 YFSETQ. The CDR3 has 16 residues. V lost 1 base and J 3 bases, leaving 16 bases between the germline ends. This record belongs to a study of shared clonotypes between healthy human individuals. This sequence joins TRBV5-1 and TRBJ2-5; the D is unclear. The source of this sequence is a woman in her 40s in good health. Some clones in this sample may be carry-over from other donors' samples. The material sequenced was PBMCs. The CDR3 DNA sequence: TGCGCCAGCAGCTTGATCGTTGGGGTAGAGAAAGAGACCCAGTACTTC. Translating gives CASSLIVGVEKETQYF.